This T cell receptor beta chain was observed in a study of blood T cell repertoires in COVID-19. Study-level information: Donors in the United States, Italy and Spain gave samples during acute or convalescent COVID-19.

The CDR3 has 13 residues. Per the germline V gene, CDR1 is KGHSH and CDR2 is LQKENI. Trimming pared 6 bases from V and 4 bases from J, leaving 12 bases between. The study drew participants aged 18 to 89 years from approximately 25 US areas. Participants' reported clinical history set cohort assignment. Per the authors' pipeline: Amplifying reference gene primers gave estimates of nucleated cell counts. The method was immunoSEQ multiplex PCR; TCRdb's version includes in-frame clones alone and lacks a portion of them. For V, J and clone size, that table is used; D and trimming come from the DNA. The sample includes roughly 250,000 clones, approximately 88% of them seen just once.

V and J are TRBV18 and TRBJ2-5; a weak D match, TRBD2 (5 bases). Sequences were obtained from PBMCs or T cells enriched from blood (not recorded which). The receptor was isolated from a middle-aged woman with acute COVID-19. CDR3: CASSRTRGETQYF. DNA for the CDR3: TGTGCCAGCTCGCGGACTCGTGGAGAGACCCAGTACTTC.